This TCR beta chain came from a study of T cell responses to AZD1222 COVID-19 vaccine. The germline V gene encodes CDR1 SGHRS and CDR2 YFSETQ. The CDR3 runs to 16 residues. With 0 bases removed from V and 0 bases from J, the gap between germline ends came to 10 bases. Libraries were prepared by immunoSEQ multiplex PCR; TCRdb keeps only in-frame clonotypes and omits some of them. The sample records more than 80,000 clones, about 90% being singletons. This clone was detected a few times. The sequence was collected from an adult in good health. The starting material was peripheral blood, obtained on day 0 of MenACWY control vaccination. The chain combines TRBV5-1 with TRBJ1-3; unclear D gene. CDR3 sequence: CASSLEPSSSGNTIYF. DNA for the CDR3: TGCGCCAGCAGCTTGGAGCCCTCGAGCTCTGGAAACACCATATATTTT.